A single sample is the source of the 5 T cell receptor beta chains below, sequenced in a study of T cells in Graves' hyperthyroidism and ophthalmopathy. RNA transcripts yielded amplified TCR beta CDR3 regions. The HTBI primer set was used in a first-round RT-PCR of the TCR CDR3. TCRdb processed the multiplex PCR reads anew with MiXCR; each CDR3 protein has one entry. The table shows over 500,000 distinct CDR3 sequences, with 35% to 50% occurring only once. The specimen was peripheral blood or thyroid tissue (not recorded which). Receptors were obtained from an adult woman with Graves' disease, either hyperthyroidism or ophthalmopathy (not recorded which).

This chain joins TRBV10-3 and TRBJ1-2, with TRBD1 matching over 9 bases. The CDR3 runs to 13 residues. V dropped 10 bases and J dropped 8; count of bases not matched to a gene: 11. Looked up from germline, CDR1 is ENHRY and CDR2 is SYGVKD. CDR3 nucleotide sequence: TGTGCCAGCACTTCCGGGGACAGGGACGGCTACACCTTC. Translation gives CASTSGDRDGYTF.

This clonotype was counted at least ten times. The chain couples TRBV5-1 to TRBJ1-6; 10 bases are a match to TRBD1. The CDR3 totals 14 residues. CDR1 and CDR2 (germline): SGHRS, YFSETQ. With 6 bases clipped from V and 7 bases from J, the junction kept 4 bases outside the gene matches. CDR3 sequence reads: CASTRDRGNSPLHF. The DNA for the CDR3 is TGCGCCAGCACCCGGGACAGGGGAAATTCACCCCTCCACTTT.

V gene TRBV7-6 combines with J gene TRBJ1-4; 8 bases are shared with TRBD1. Looked up from germline, CDR1 is SGHVS and CDR2 is FNYEAQ. J was trimmed by 5 bases and V by 7 bases; bases with no gene match: 9. The CDR3 extends over 15 amino acids. The CDR3 nucleotides are TGTGCCAGCATAGCCGCCGGGACAGGAAATGAAAAACTGTTTTTT. This gives the protein CASIAAGTGNEKLFF.

This clonotype was seen ten or more times. The chain recombines TRBV20-1 with TRBJ2-5; 8 nucleotides match TRBD2. This CDR3 contains 14 residues. With 5 bases clipped from V and 3 bases from J, the junction kept 8 bases outside the gene matches. Germline V gene lookup returns CDR1 DFQATT and CDR2 SNEGSKA (reference sequence). In nucleotides, the CDR3 is TGCAGTGCTCTGAGCGGGAGCGCGGAAGAGACCCAGTACTTC. Translating gives CSALSGSAEETQYF.

This clonotype was detected ten times or more. This chain uses TRBV20-1 with TRBJ2-7; 13 bases are a match to TRBD2. The CDR3 extends over 13 amino acids. The V gene's germline CDR1 is DFQATT and CDR2 SNEGSKA (reference sequence). The V gene end was trimmed by 5 bases and the J gene end by 2 bases; junction bases not matched to a gene: 0. CDR3 sequence reads: CSAGLAGAYEQYF. CDR3 DNA: TGCAGTGCTGGACTAGCGGGGGCCTACGAGCAGTACTTC.